This T cell receptor beta chain was identified in a study of cytomegalovirus exposure and HLA in healthy donors. The CDR3 contains 16 residues. The germline gives CDR1 SGHRS, CDR2 YFSETQ. Trimming cost V 0 bases and J 0 bases, with 12 bases left between them. The PCR ran on 60 Vbeta and 13 Jbeta primers. The protocol was immunoSEQ multiplex PCR, while the TCRdb copy is restricted to in-frame clones and leaves out a portion. The sample has fewer than 110,000 clones, around two thirds seen once; the top ten hold around 13%. The gene calls are TRBV5-1 and TRBJ1-1; D is uncertain. The receptor was derived from a woman between 35 and 50 years old in good health and CMV-seropositive. Sequenced: PBMCs. CDR3 DNA sequence: TGCGCCAGCAGCTTGGAAGTGAGTGAAATGAACACTGAAGCTTTCTTT. It is translated as CASSLEVSEMNTEAFF. The complete variable domain, with remaining parts taken from reference TRBV5-1 and TRBJ1-1, reads KAGVTQTPRYLIKTRGQQVTLSCSPISGHRSVSWYQQTPGQGLQFLFEYFSETQRNKGNFPGRFSGRQFSNSRSEMNVSTLELGDSALYLCASSLEVSEMNTEAFFGQGTRLTVV.